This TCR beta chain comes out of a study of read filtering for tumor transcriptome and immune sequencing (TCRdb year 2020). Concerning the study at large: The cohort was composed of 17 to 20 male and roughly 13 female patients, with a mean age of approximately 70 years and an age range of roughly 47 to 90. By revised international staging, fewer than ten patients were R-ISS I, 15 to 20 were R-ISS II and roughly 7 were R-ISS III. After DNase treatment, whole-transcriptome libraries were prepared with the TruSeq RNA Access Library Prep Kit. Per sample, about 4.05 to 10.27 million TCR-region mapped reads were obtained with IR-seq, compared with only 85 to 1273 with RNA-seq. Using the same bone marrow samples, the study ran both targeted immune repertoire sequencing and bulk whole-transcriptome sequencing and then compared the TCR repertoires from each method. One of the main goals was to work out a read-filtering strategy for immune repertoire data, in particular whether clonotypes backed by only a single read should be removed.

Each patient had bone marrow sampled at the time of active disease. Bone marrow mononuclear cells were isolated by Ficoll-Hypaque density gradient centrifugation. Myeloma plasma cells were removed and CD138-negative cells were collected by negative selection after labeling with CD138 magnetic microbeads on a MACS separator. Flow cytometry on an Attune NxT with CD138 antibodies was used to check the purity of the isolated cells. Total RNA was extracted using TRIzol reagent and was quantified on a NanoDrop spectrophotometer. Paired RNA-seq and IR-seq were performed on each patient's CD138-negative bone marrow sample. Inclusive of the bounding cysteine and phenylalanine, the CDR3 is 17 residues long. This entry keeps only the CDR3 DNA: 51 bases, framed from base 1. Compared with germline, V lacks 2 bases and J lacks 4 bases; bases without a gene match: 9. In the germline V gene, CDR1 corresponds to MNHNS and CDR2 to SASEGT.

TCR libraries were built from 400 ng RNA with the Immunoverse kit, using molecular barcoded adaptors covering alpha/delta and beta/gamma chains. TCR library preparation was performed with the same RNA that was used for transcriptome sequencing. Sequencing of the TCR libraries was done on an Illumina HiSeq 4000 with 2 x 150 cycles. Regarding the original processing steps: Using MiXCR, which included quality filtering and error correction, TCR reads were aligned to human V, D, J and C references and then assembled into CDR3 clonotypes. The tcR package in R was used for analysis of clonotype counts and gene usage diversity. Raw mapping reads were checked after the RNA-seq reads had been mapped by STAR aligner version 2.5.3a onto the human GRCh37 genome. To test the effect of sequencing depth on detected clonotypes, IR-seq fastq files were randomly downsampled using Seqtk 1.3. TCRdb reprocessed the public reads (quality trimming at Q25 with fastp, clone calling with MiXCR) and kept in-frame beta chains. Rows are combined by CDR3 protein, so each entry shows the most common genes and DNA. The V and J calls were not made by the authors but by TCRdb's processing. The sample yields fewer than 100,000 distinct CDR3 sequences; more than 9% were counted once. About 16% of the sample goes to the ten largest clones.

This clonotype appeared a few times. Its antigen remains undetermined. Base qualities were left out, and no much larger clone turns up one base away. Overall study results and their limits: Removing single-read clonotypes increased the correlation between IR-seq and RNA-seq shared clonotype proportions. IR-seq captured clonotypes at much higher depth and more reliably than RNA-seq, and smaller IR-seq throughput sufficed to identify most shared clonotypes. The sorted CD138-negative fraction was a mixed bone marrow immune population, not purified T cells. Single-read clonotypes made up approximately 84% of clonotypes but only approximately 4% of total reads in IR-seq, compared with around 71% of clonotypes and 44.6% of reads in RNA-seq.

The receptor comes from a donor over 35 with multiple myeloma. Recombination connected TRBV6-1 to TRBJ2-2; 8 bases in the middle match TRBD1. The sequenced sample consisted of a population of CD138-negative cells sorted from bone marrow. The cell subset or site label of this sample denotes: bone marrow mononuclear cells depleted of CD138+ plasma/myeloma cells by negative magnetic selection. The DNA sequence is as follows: TGTGCCAGCAGTGAACCAGGGGGCGCGAAGTCCACCGGGGAGCTGTTTTTT. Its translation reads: CASSEPGGAKSTGELFF.